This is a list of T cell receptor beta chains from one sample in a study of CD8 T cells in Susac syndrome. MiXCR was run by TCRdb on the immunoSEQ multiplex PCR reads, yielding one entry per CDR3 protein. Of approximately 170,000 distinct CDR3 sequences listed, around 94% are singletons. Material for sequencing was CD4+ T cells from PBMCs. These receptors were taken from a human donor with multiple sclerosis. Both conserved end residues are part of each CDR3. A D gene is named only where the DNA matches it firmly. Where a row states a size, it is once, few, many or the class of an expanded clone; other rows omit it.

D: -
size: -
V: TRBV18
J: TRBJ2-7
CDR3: CASSQDIVQDEQYF
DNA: TGTGCCAGCTCACAAGATATCGTACAGGACGAGCAGTACTTC

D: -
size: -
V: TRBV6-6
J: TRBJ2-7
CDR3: CASREWSDYEQYF
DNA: TGTGCCAGCAGAGAATGGTCCGACTACGAGCAGTACTTC

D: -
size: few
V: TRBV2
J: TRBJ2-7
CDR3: CASASVAQTYEQYF
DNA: TGTGCCAGCGCCTCAGTGGCACAAACCTACGAGCAGTACTTC

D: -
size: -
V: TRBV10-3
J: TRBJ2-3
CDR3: CAISGGLGFADTQYF
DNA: TGTGCCATCAGTGGGGGACTGGGATTTGCAGATACGCAGTATTTT

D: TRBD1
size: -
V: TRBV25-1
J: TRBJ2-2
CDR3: CARDQNRGSVIVGELFF
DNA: TGTGCCCGCGATCAAAACAGGGGGAGTGTTATAGTCGGGGAGCTGTTTTTT

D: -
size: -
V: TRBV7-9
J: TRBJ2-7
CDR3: CASSLVGGTYEQYF
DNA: TGTGCCAGCAGCTTGGTGGGCGGAACCTACGAGCAGTACTTC

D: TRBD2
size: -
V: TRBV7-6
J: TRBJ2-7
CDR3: CASSARLAGLYEQYF
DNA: TGTGCCAGCAGCGCTAGACTAGCGGGCCTCTACGAGCAGTACTTC

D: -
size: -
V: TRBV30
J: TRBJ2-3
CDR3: CAWSVGSGQDTQYF
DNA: TGTGCCTGGAGTGTGGGATCGGGTCAAGATACGCAGTATTTT

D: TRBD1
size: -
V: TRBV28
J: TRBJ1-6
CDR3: CASRGTATLHF
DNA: TGTGCCAGCAGGGGGACAGCGACCCTCCACTTT

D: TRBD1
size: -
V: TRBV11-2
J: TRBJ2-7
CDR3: CASSLAQGPYEQYF
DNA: TGTGCCAGCAGCTTAGCACAGGGGCCCTACGAGCAGTACTTC

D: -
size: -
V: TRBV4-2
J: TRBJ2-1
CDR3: CASSPFGAGPTYNEQFF
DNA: TGTGCCAGCAGCCCCTTCGGGGCAGGGCCTACCTACAATGAGCAGTTCTTC

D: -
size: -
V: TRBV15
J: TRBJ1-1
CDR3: CATSRDLGTEAFF
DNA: TGTGCCACCAGCAGAGATCTGGGAACTGAAGCTTTCTTT

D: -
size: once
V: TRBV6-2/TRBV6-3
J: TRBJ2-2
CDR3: CASSYSVLIPSLNTGELFF
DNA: TGTGCCAGCAGTTACTCGGTCCTCATCCCGTCACTGAACACCGGGGAGCTGTTTTTT

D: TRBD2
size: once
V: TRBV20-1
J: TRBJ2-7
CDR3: CSAARLAGPFSYEQYF
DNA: TGCAGTGCTGCCCGACTAGCGGGCCCCTTCTCCTACGAGCAGTACTTC

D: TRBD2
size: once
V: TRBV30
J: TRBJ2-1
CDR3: CAGDSGNYNEQFF
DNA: TGTGCCGGAGATAGCGGGAACTACAATGAGCAGTTCTTC

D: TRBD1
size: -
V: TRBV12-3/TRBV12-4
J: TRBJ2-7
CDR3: CASMRQGASYEQYF
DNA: TGTGCCAGCATGAGGCAGGGGGCCTCCTACGAGCAGTACTTC

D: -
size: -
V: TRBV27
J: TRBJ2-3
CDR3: CASSLSGGDTQYF
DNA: TGTGCCAGCAGTTTATCTGGGGGAGATACGCAGTATTTT

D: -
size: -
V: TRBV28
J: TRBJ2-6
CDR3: CASTPGGLGANVLTF
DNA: TGTGCCAGCACTCCCGGGGGGCTTGGGGCCAACGTCCTGACTTTC

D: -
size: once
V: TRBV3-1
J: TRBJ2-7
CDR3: CASSQDGYSYEQYF
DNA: TGTGCCAGCAGCCAAGATGGCTACTCCTACGAGCAGTACTTC

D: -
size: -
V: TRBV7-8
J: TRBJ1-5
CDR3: CASSSTPDQPQHF
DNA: TGTGCCAGCAGCTCGACGCCGGACCAGCCCCAGCATTTT

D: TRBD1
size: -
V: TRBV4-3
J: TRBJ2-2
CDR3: CASRLTGGGGELFF
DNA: TGCGCCAGCAGACTCACAGGGGGTGGCGGGGAGCTGTTTTTT

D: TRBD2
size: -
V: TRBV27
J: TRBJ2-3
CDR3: CASSLQSGGGGTDTQYF
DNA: TGTGCCAGCAGTTTACAGTCGGGGGGTGGGGGTACAGATACGCAGTATTTT

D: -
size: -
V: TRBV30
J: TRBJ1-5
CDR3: CAWSAGLFGWPQHF
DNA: TGTGCCTGGAGTGCTGGACTGTTTGGGTGGCCCCAGCATTTT

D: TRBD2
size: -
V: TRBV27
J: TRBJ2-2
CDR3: CASSGLAVTGELFF
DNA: TGTGCCAGCAGTGGACTAGCGGTAACCGGGGAGCTGTTTTTT

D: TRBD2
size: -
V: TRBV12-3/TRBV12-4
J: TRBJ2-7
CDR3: CASSSRAGGPYEQYF
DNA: TGTGCCAGCAGTTCCCGTGCGGGAGGGCCGTACGAGCAGTACTTC

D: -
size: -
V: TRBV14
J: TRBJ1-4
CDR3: CASSRLREKLFF
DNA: TGTGCCAGCAGCCGCCTAAGGGAAAAACTGTTTTTT

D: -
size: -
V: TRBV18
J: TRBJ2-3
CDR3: CASSTSDTQYF
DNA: TGTGCCAGCTCAACATCAGATACGCAGTATTTT

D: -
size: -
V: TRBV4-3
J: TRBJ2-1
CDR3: CASSQDRSSNEQFF
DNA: TGCGCCAGCAGCCAAGACAGGTCTTCAAATGAGCAGTTCTTC

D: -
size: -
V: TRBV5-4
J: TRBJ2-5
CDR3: CASSLAPVETQYF
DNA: TGTGCCAGCAGCTTGGCCCCGGTAGAGACCCAGTACTTC

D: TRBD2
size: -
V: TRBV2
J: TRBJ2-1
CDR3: CASSRGEVRGVEQFF
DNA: TGTGCCAGCAGTCGGGGCGAGGTCCGGGGGGTTGAGCAGTTCTTC

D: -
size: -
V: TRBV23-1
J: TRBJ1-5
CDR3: CASTRQVRPQHF
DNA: TGCGCCAGCACTCGTCAGGTGAGACCCCAGCATTTT

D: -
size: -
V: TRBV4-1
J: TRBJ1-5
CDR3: CASSQRQGLRGNQPQHF
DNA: TGCGCCAGCAGCCAAAGACAAGGTCTTCGGGGGAATCAGCCCCAGCATTTT

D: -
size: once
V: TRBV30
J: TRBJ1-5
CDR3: CAWSVQGGPQHF
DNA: TGTGCCTGGAGTGTACAGGGAGGTCCCCAGCATTTT

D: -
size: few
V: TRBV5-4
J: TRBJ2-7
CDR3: CASSLPSEFKQYF
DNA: TGTGCCAGCAGCTTGCCTAGCGAATTCAAGCAGTACTTC

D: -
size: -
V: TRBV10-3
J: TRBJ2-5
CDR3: CATTGPLKETQYF
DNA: TGTGCCACCACGGGACCGTTAAAAGAGACCCAGTACTTC